This T cell receptor beta chain comes out of a study of cytomegalovirus exposure and HLA in healthy donors. Study observations and caveats: TRBV6-2, TRBV6-3 and some other V segments were excluded as indistinguishable.

Each donor was healthy, and each was a bone marrow donor. The PCR had 60 Vbeta and 13 Jbeta primers. Method: immunoSEQ multiplex PCR; TCRdb's copy keeps in-frame clones and lacks some. The profile shows approximately 79,000 clones, 77% of them singletons. The germline V gene encodes CDR1 SGHTA and CDR2 FQGNSA. This CDR3 has 15 residues. Trimming shortened V by 3 bases and J by 9 bases, and 15 bases separated the two germline ends. As for this clone: Its specificity is not known.

The sequenced sample consisted of PBMCs. The chain links TRBV7-2 to TRBJ1-6; D is perhaps TRBD1 (6 bases). The receptor's source is a boy under 18 in good health and CMV-seronegative. The CDR3 loop reads CASSFGRQVVSPLHF. For the CDR3, the DNA is TGTGCCAGCAGCTTTGGGAGACAGGTGGTTTCACCCCTCCACTTT. Complete variable domain (other parts from reference TRBV7-2 and TRBJ1-6): GAGVSQSPSNKVTEKGKDVELRCDPISGHTALYWYRQSLGQGLEFLIYFQGNSAPDKSGLPSDRFSAERTGGSVSTLTIQRTQQEDSAVYLCASSFGRQVVSPLHFGNGTRLTVT.